Listed below are T cell receptor beta chains from one sample, sequenced in a study of T cells in Graves' hyperthyroidism and ophthalmopathy. MiXCR was run by TCRdb on the multiplex PCR reads, yielding one entry per CDR3 protein. The data show nearly 750,000 distinct CDR3 sequences, just over 35% seen once. Source material: blood. The receptors here all came from a woman aged 40 to 50 with Graves' hyperthyroidism. The CDR3 runs from the conserved cysteine through the conserved F or W. The D gene is left open where the match is weak. Clone size is stated in some rows and not others, as once, few, many or a class when expanded.

j_call: TRBJ2-2; d_call: NA; clone_size: NA; v_call: TRBV20-1; cdr3_nt: TGCAGTGCTAGGGGGCTGGCGGACTCGATCACCGGGGAGCTGTTTTTT; cdr3_aa: CSARGLADSITGELFF
j_call: TRBJ1-1; d_call: NA; clone_size: many; v_call: TRBV4-1; cdr3_nt: TGCGCCAGCAGCCAAGATTGGGCAAACACTGAAGCTTTCTTT; cdr3_aa: CASSQDWANTEAFF
j_call: TRBJ2-5; d_call: NA; clone_size: once; v_call: TRBV30; cdr3_nt: TGTGCCTGGAGTGTCCCTAGTTGGGGGAGCCAATCTGGGACCCAGTACTTC; cdr3_aa: CAWSVPSWGSQSGTQYF
j_call: TRBJ2-7; d_call: NA; clone_size: NA; v_call: TRBV10-3; cdr3_nt: TGTGCCATCAGTGACTCCGGGCCTATGACCTACGAGCAGTACTTC; cdr3_aa: CAISDSGPMTYEQYF
j_call: TRBJ2-7; d_call: TRBD1; clone_size: NA; v_call: TRBV24-1; cdr3_nt: TGTGCCAGCAGTGGGACAGGGGGGGCCTACGAGCAGTACTTC; cdr3_aa: CASSGTGGAYEQYF
j_call: TRBJ2-2; d_call: NA; clone_size: NA; v_call: TRBV10-1; cdr3_nt: TGTGCCAGCTCACCACCAAAACAGGGAAACACCGGGGAGCTGTTTTTT; cdr3_aa: CASSPPKQGNTGELFF
j_call: TRBJ2-5; d_call: TRBD2; clone_size: NA; v_call: TRBV20-1; cdr3_nt: TGCAGTGCTGGGACTAGCGGACGGGATGAGACCCAGTACTTC; cdr3_aa: CSAGTSGRDETQYF
j_call: TRBJ2-6; d_call: TRBD1; clone_size: NA; v_call: TRBV10-1; cdr3_nt: TGCGCCAGCAGTGAGCCCGCGGGACAGGGGGCTACTGGGGCCAACGTCCTGACTTTC; cdr3_aa: CASSEPAGQGATGANVLTF
j_call: TRBJ2-7; d_call: TRBD1; clone_size: NA; v_call: TRBV19; cdr3_nt: TGTGCCAGTAGTATCAAGGACAGGGGCTACGGGCAGTACTTC; cdr3_aa: CASSIKDRGYGQYF
j_call: TRBJ1-5; d_call: NA; clone_size: many; v_call: TRBV5-5; cdr3_nt: TGTGCCAGCAGCTTGAATCGGGGAATCAATCAGCCCCAGCATTTT; cdr3_aa: CASSLNRGINQPQHF
j_call: TRBJ1-2; d_call: TRBD1; clone_size: NA; v_call: TRBV20-1; cdr3_nt: TGCAGTGCAGGGGGCTCGGCTAACTATGGCTACACCTTC; cdr3_aa: CSAGGSANYGYTF